The 28 T cell receptor beta chains below come from one sample, sequenced in a study of sequential checkpoint blockade in melanoma. Treatment in this sample: randomized to nivolumab then ipilimumab (arm A) or the reverse (arm B). The data were produced by immunoSEQ multiplex PCR, yet TCRdb's version contains in-frame clones alone and is incomplete. The table lists about 22,000 clones, around 70% of them singletons, with under 20% in the top ten. The starting material was CD8+ T cells sorted from blood (inferred from file names), obtained from a patient given nivolumab and ipilimumab in sequence. Receptors originate from a human donor with melanoma.

The chain links TRBV5-1 to TRBJ2-5; 8 bases map to TRBD1. Trimming removed 0 bases from V and 4 bases from J; junction bases left unmatched: 5. Germline CDR1 is SGHRS and CDR2 is YFSETQ. CDR3 length equals 15 residues. CDR3 DNA: TGCGCCAGCAGCTTGGATCAGGGGGCGAGAGAGACCCAGTACTTC. Translated: CASSLDQGARETQYF.

There are a few counts of this clone. The chain carries TRBV6-5 and TRBJ2-5, with 7 positions matching TRBD1. Looked up from germline, CDR1 is MNHEY and CDR2 is SVGAGI. This CDR3 has 13 amino acids. V gave up 7 bases and J gave up 1 base; unmatched junction bases: 3. CDR3 nucleotides: TGTGCCAGCACCCGACAGGGCCAAGAGACCCAGTACTTC. Its translation: CASTRQGQETQYF.

This clone was recorded once. This chain uses TRBV6-1 with TRBJ2-7, with 7 bases that match TRBD1. Losses at the gene ends were 2 bases for V and 1 base for J; bases not matched to a gene: 8. The germline gives CDR1 MNHNS, CDR2 SASEGT. There are 16 residues in the CDR3. The CDR3 loop reads CASSELRGQGSYEQYF. The CDR3 DNA follows: TGTGCCAGCAGTGAACTGAGGGGGCAGGGATCCTACGAGCAGTACTTC.

The rearrangement uses TRBV6-5 and TRBJ2-7; D is perhaps TRBD2 (6 bases). The CDR3 totals 13 residues. Germline lookup yields CDR1 MNHEY and CDR2 SVGAGI. Trimming took 3 bases from V and 1 from J, leaving 7 bases between them. The DNA of the CDR3 is TGTGCCAGCAGTTATGGGGGGTCCTACGAGCAGTACTTC. Its protein is CASSYGGSYEQYF.

The chain employs TRBV11-2 and TRBJ2-1; D gene uncertain. The length of the CDR3 is 16 residues. Germline V lookup: CDR1 SGHAT, CDR2 FQNNGV. Between the trimmed V and J ends, which lost 0 bases and 5 bases, there was a span of 14 bases. CDR3 in amino acids: CASSLEISLSDNEQFF. The CDR3 DNA reads TGTGCCAGCAGCTTAGAGATTTCACTAAGCGACAATGAGCAGTTCTTC.

This sequence joins TRBV4-2 and TRBJ1-1, with D possibly being TRBD1 (5 bases). The V end lost 5 bases, the J end lost 3 bases, and 10 bases lay between the germline ends. The CDR3 length is 13 residues. Germline V gives CDR1 LGHNA, CDR2 YNFKEQ. CDR3 sequence (DNA): TGTGCCAGCAGCTGGGAAGGGGACACTGAAGCTTTCTTT. Translation: CASSWEGDTEAFF.

The V gene is TRBV19, the J gene TRBJ2-7, with D possibly being TRBD2 (7 bases). Germline V lookup: CDR1 LNHDA, CDR2 SQIVND (reference sequence). The CDR3 spans 16 residues. Trimming left V 5 bases short and J 7 bases short, with 24 bases between. The CDR3 spells CASSPVRRGGEWEQYF. CDR3 DNA sequence: TGTGCCAGTAGTCCTGTGAGAAGGGGGGGGGAATGGGAGCAGTACTTC.

This sequence joins TRBV4-1 and TRBJ2-3; 9 bases align to TRBD1. The germline CDR1 and CDR2 sequences are MGHRA and YSYEKL. V shed 1 base, J shed 2 bases, and the junction held 10 bases outside the gene matches. The CDR3 is 18 amino acids. CDR3 nucleotides: TGCGCCAGCAGCCAAGTCTTCAAACAGGGGGCAGTCACAGATACGCAGTATTTT. Translating gives CASSQVFKQGAVTDTQYF.

V gene TRBV6-1 combines with J gene TRBJ2-3; TRBD2 aligns across 12 bases. The CDR3 consists of 15 residues. Germline V gene lookup returns CDR1 MNHNS and CDR2 SASEGT. Trimming removed 5 bases from V and 2 bases from J; junction bases left unmatched: 2. The CDR3 loop is CASSTSGGPTDTQYF. Here the CDR3 DNA reads TGTGCCAGCAGTACTAGCGGGGGGCCCACAGATACGCAGTATTTT.

The J gene is TRBJ2-5, the V gene TRBV9; 8 bases are shared with TRBD1. The CDR3 extends over 15 amino acids. J was trimmed by 4 bases and V by 2 bases; bases with no gene match: 7. Looked up from germline, CDR1 is SGDLS and CDR2 is YYNGEE. The DNA for the CDR3 is TGTGCCAGCAGCGTTACAGGGGGGCGCGGAGAGACCCAGTACTTC. This sequence encodes CASSVTGGRGETQYF.

The rearrangement joins TRBV9 to TRBJ2-6; no firm D call. CDR3 length: 15 amino acids. The germline V and J ends were trimmed by 5 bases and 0 bases, with 9 bases remaining between them. Germline loops: CDR1 SGDLS, CDR2 YYNGEE. The CDR3 loop reads CASSGHRSGANVLTF. The CDR3 coding sequence is TGTGCCAGCAGTGGGCACCGCTCTGGGGCCAACGTCCTGACTTTC.

The V and J genes are TRBV5-4 and TRBJ2-5, with TRBD1 matching over 8 bases. Trimming cost V 3 bases and J 1 base; bases outside gene matches: 2. Germline V gives CDR1 SGHNT, CDR2 YYREEE (reference sequence). The CDR3 contains 14 residues. Here the CDR3 reads CASSWTGFQETQYF. The DNA for the CDR3 is TGTGCCAGCAGCTGGACAGGGTTCCAAGAGACCCAGTACTTC.

In its sample, this clone was seen a few times. This chain joins TRBV6-6 and TRBJ1-4; D is unclear. V lost 8 bases and J lost 2, with 12 bases in between. Germline lookup yields CDR1 MNHNY and CDR2 SVGAGI (reference sequence). The CDR3 runs 14 residues. The CDR3 here is CASSQQPTNEKLFF. Here the CDR3 DNA reads TGTGCCAGCTCCCAACAGCCTACTAATGAAAAACTGTTTTTT.

The chain recombines TRBV7-3 with TRBJ2-1; TRBD1 matches at 11 bases. The CDR3 consists of 15 residues. Trimming removed 6 bases from V and 8 bases from J; junction bases left unmatched: 9. The germline V gene has CDR1 SGHTA and CDR2 FQGTGA. CDR3 nucleotide sequence: TGTGCCAGCAGTTCCGGGACAGGGGGTAGGGATGAGCAGTTCTTC. Encoded protein: CASSSGTGGRDEQFF.

The chain carries TRBV5-1 and TRBJ2-5; 12 bases agree with TRBD2. Trimming cost V 5 bases and J 5 bases; bases outside gene matches: 7. Germline V gene sequence: CDR1 SGHRS, CDR2 YFSETQ. CDR3 length equals 15 residues. The chain's CDR3 is CASRGTSGGYETQYF. The CDR3 coding sequence is TGCGCCAGCAGAGGAACTAGCGGGGGGTATGAGACCCAGTACTTC.

This chain connects TRBV11-1 to TRBJ2-1, with TRBD2 as a possible D gene (6 bases). With 5 bases removed from V and 1 base from J, the gap between germline ends came to 15 bases. CDR1 SGHAT and CDR2 FQDESV come from the germline V gene (reference sequence). This CDR3 has 16 residues. The CDR3 loop reads CASSPWRGESYNEQFF. The CDR3 nucleotides read TGTGCCAGCAGCCCCTGGAGGGGAGAGTCCTACAATGAGCAGTTCTTC.

This rearrangement joins TRBV19 to TRBJ2-5, with 8 bases lining up with TRBD1. The DNA end favors TRBJ2-7, so the J call may be wrong. The CDR3 consists of 14 residues. Per germline, CDR1 LNHDA and CDR2 SQIVND (reference sequence). The CDR3, as DNA: TGTGCCAGTAGTATTGGGACAGGCCCTTACGAGCAGTACTTC. This encodes CASSIGTGPYEQYF.

The chain recombines TRBV10-1 with TRBJ2-3, with D unclear. The CDR3 spans 12 residues. Trimming took off 11 bases at V and 1 base at J, with 10 bases between the two ends. Looked up from germline, CDR1 is WNHNN and CDR2 is SYGVQD (reference sequence). Here the CDR3 DNA reads TGCGCCTACCTAGACCGCACAGATACGCAGTATTTT. Its protein is CAYLDRTDTQYF.

The chain has TRBV6-1 and TRBJ2-3; TRBD1 might be the D (6 bases). Germline loops: CDR1 MNHNS, CDR2 SASEGT. V was clipped by 6 bases and J by 6 bases, with 16 bases between them. The CDR3 runs 14 residues. Written as DNA, the CDR3 is TGTGCCAGCAGATGGGTTCTGGGGGCGGATACGCAGTATTTT. Its protein product is CASRWVLGADTQYF.

The rearrangement uses TRBV7-9 and TRBJ2-5; D is perhaps TRBD2 (5 bases). The CDR3 spans 15 residues. Between the trimmed V and J ends, which lost 1 base and 7 bases, there was a span of 16 bases. The V gene's germline CDR1 is SEHNR and CDR2 FQNEAQ (reference sequence). This CDR3 is CASSLEYASSGTQYF. The DNA of the CDR3 is TGTGCCAGCAGCTTAGAGTACGCCTCCAGCGGGACCCAGTACTTC. Supplemented by reference TRBV7-9 and TRBJ2-5, the full variable domain reads DTGVSQNPRHKITKRGQNVTFRCDPISEHNRLYWYRQTLGQGPEFLTYFQNEAQLEKSRLLSDRFSAERPKGSFSTLEIQRTEQGDSAMYLCASSLEYASSGTQYFGPGTRLLVL.

The chain joins TRBV4-3 to TRBJ2-1, with D unresolved. Germline V CDR1 and CDR2: LGHNA, YSLEER. The ends were cut back, 0 bases at V and 4 bases at J, with 10 bases in the middle. The length of the CDR3 is 15 residues. The CDR3 DNA sequence: TGCGCCAGCAGCCAAGATGGAAACAGATACAATGAGCAGTTCTTC. It is translated as CASSQDGNRYNEQFF.

The chain couples TRBV5-4 to TRBJ1-5; D gene unclear. The V gene lost 3 bases and the J gene lost 3 bases, with 7 bases spanning the gap. CDR3 length: 13 amino acids. Germline V gives CDR1 SGHNT, CDR2 YYREEE (reference sequence). CDR3 nucleotide sequence: TGTGCCAGCAGCTGGGAGCACAATCAGCCCCAGCATTTT. It encodes CASSWEHNQPQHF.

This clone was recorded only once. The CDR3: CASSSTTTIGQGVRPGMNTEAFF. The DNA for the CDR3 is TGTGCCAGCAGTTCCACCACCACCATCGGACAGGGAGTAAGGCCTGGTATGAACACTGAAGCTTTCTTT. The chain links TRBV27 to TRBJ1-1, with 8 bases matching TRBD1. CDR3 length: 23 residues. CDR1 is MNHEY, CDR2 SMNVEV, per germline (reference sequence). Trimming removed 4 bases from V and 0 bases from J; junction bases left unmatched: 28.

This chain joins TRBV27 and TRBJ1-2; D is possibly TRBD1 (5 bases). The germline V and J ends were trimmed by 3 bases and 8 bases, with 22 bases remaining between them. The CDR3 spans 16 residues. The germline CDR1 and CDR2 sequences are MNHEY and SMNVEV (reference sequence). This chain's CDR3 is CASSLKPHWGVGGYTF. The CDR3 coding sequence is TGTGCCAGCAGTTTGAAACCGCACTGGGGGGTCGGGGGCTACACCTTC.

The chain uses TRBV7-2 and TRBJ2-7; 7 bases align to TRBD2. V gave up 5 bases and J gave up 1 base; unmatched junction bases: 5. This CDR3 region has 14 residues. The germline V gene encodes CDR1 SGHTA and CDR2 FQGNSA. The CDR3 bases are TGTGCCAGCAGCACAGCGGGGAGTTCCTACGAGCAGTACTTC. Protein sequence: CASSTAGSSYEQYF.

The CDR3 loop is CASTADTSLGAEAFF. CDR3 in DNA: TGTGCCAGCACCGCTGACACGTCTCTTGGCGCTGAAGCTTTCTTT. The chain uses TRBV6-5 and TRBJ1-1; D gene ambiguous. V shed 7 bases and J shed 6 bases, with 21 bases lying between them. Germline V gene lookup returns CDR1 MNHEY and CDR2 SVGAGI. The CDR3 spans 15 residues.

The J gene is TRBJ1-2, the V gene TRBV14; D possibly corresponds to TRBD1 (6 bases). Germline lookup yields CDR1 SGHDN and CDR2 FVKESK. V was shortened by 4 bases and J by 7 bases, with 22 bases between the two germline ends. This CDR3 region has 16 residues. The CDR3 coding sequence is TGTGCCAGCAGCCTGGCTCCCATTCATTTAGGGGGTGGCTACACCTTC. It specifies CASSLAPIHLGGGYTF.

A note on this clone: One end of the junction varies from germline; a read error may be responsible. This same CDR3 is encoded by further DNA sequences in the sample. V is TRBV7-9 and J is TRBJ1-3; unclear D gene. There are 17 residues in the CDR3. From germline, CDR1 is SEHNR and CDR2 FQNEAQ (reference sequence). CDR3 loop: CASSQDSLGQLPNTIYF. DNA for the CDR3: TGCGCCAGCAGCCAAGATTCTCTTGGGCAGCTACCAAACACCATATATTTT.